What follows are 14 T cell receptor beta chains derived from one specimen sequenced in a study of blood T cells in healthy people across ages. Through a sample-barcoded 5' primer and a J-beta primer mix, a second PCR was run for roughly 6 to 12 cycles. MiXCR was run by TCRdb on the 5' RACE reads, yielding one entry per CDR3 protein. The data hold 1.5 million or so distinct CDR3 sequences, with roughly 40% observed a single time. Sequenced material: blood. Every receptor here comes from a woman aged 18-29 years in good health.

This clonotype has a handful of counts. The chain recombines TRBV5-1 with TRBJ2-7; TRBD2 is a possible D gene (5 bases). The germline CDR1 and CDR2 sequences are SGHRS and YFSETQ. The V gene lost 0 bases and the J gene lost 5 bases, with 15 bases spanning the gap. The CDR3 runs to 15 residues. This CDR3 reads CASSLEVGARNEQYF. The CDR3 nucleotides read TGCGCCAGCAGCTTGGAAGTGGGAGCTCGTAACGAGCAGTACTTC.

V is TRBV7-3 and J is TRBJ1-1, with D tentatively TRBD1 (6 bases). Germline-derived CDR1 and CDR2 are SGHTA and FQGTGA. This CDR3 has 17 amino acids. Trimming left V 4 bases short and J 0 bases short, with 18 bases between. This chain's CDR3 is CASSSKGEGGMNTEAFF. The DNA of the CDR3 is TGTGCCAGCAGCTCTAAAGGGGAAGGGGGAATGAACACTGAAGCTTTCTTT. Variable domain in full (rest from reference TRBV7-3 and TRBJ1-1): GAGVSQTPSNKVTEKGKYVELRCDPISGHTALYWYRQSLGQGPEFLIYFQGTGAADDSGLPNDRFFAVRPEGSVSTLKIQRTERGDSAVYLCASSSKGEGGMNTEAFFGQGTRLTVV.

The chain is built from TRBV3-1 and TRBJ2-1; TRBD1 matches 8 bases. Losses at the gene ends were 0 bases for V and 9 bases for J; bases not matched to a gene: 13. Germline CDR1 reads LGHDT; CDR2 reads YNNKEL (reference sequence). The CDR3 has 17 residues. CDR3 amino acids: CASSQDLQGAREGEQFF. The CDR3 DNA sequence: TGTGCCAGCAGCCAAGATCTGCAGGGGGCTAGAGAGGGTGAGCAGTTCTTC.

This chain joins TRBV18 and TRBJ1-1; tentative D call: TRBD1 (5 bases). V lost 6 bases and J 1 base, leaving 12 bases between the germline ends. This CDR3 is 14 amino acids long. CDR1 is KGHSH, CDR2 LQKENI, per germline. The CDR3 region has the DNA TGTGCCAGCTCCCCGAGACAGAAGAACACTGAAGCTTTCTTT. This codes for CASSPRQKNTEAFF.

The chain has TRBV6-1 and TRBJ2-7, with 13 bases aligning to TRBD2. This CDR3 has 21 residues. With V trimmed by 6 bases and J by 7 bases, 27 bases remained unmatched. Germline V CDR1 and CDR2: MNHNS, SASEGT. In DNA form, the CDR3 reads TGTGCCAGCAGGCCGATCGGACTAGCGGGAGTAAAGGAGGTATCCTACAATGAGCAGTACTTC. Translation gives CASRPIGLAGVKEVSYNEQYF.

This clonotype was observed a handful of times. The genes are TRBV9 and TRBJ1-2; D uncertain. Looked up from germline, CDR1 is SGDLS and CDR2 is YYNGEE. Trimming pared 2 bases from V and 7 bases from J, leaving 12 bases between. The CDR3 runs 13 residues. The CDR3 reads CASSVGGPSGYTF. The CDR3 DNA reads TGTGCCAGCAGCGTGGGAGGGCCGAGTGGCTACACCTTC.

The chain joins TRBV6-1 to TRBJ2-2; D is perhaps TRBD2 (6 bases). CDR1 MNHNS and CDR2 SASEGT come from the germline V gene. V shed 5 bases and J shed 5 bases, with 21 bases lying between them. This CDR3 is built from 17 residues. CDR3 in DNA: TGTGCCAGCAGTCCCCTTTCCTTGGGGACTGTAACCGGGGAGCTGTTTTTT. Translated: CASSPLSLGTVTGELFF.

This clonotype was picked up many times. V is TRBV10-3 and J is TRBJ2-7; 9 positions match TRBD1. This CDR3 is 14 amino acids long. The junction had 6 bases not matched to a gene; V was cut back by 7 bases and J by 2 bases. CDR1 is ENHRY and CDR2 is SYGVKD in the germline V gene. The CDR3 DNA reads TGTGCCATCACCACAGGGGGCCCTCCCTACGAGCAGTACTTC. Translation gives CAITTGGPPYEQYF.

This clonotype has just a few counts. The chain links TRBV2 to TRBJ1-1; D might be TRBD1 (5 bases). V shed 1 base and J shed 4 bases, with 7 bases lying between them. The germline V gene encodes CDR1 SNHLY and CDR2 FYNNEI. This CDR3 spans 13 amino acids. Here the CDR3 DNA reads TGTGCCAGCAGTGAAGGGGGGGTCACTGAAGCTTTCTTT. It codes for CASSEGGVTEAFF.

J is TRBJ2-5 and V is TRBV24-1; the D gene is possibly TRBD1 (6 bases). Trimming removed 4 bases at V and 11 bases at J, with 22 bases between. The CDR3 runs 15 residues. CDR1 and CDR2 from the germline V gene are KGHDR and SFDVKD. The CDR3 nucleotides are TGTGCCACCAGTGACCTACAGGGACCGCGCAATGAGCAGTACTTC. Its translation: CATSDLQGPRNEQYF.

Only a few counts were recorded for this clonotype. The chain uses TRBV20-1 and TRBJ2-7; 12 nucleotides line up with TRBD2. CDR3 length equals 16 residues. Germline CDR1 and CDR2: DFQATT and SNEGSKA (reference sequence). V dropped 5 bases and J dropped 0; count of bases not matched to a gene: 8. Here the CDR3 DNA reads TGCAGTGCTCTCGGACTAGCGGGACTTTTCTCCTACGAGCAGTACTTC. Its protein product is CSALGLAGLFSYEQYF.

In its sample, this clonotype was seen many times. V usage is TRBV20-1 and J usage is TRBJ2-7, with 8 bases identical to TRBD2. The CDR3 runs 15 residues. With 0 bases clipped from V and 7 bases from J, the junction kept 11 bases outside the gene matches. CDR1 and CDR2 (germline): DFQATT, SNEGSKA (reference sequence). CDR3 bases: TGCAGTGCTAGAGATTCCGGGAGGGCCCTCGAGGAGCAGTACTTC. It yields the protein CSARDSGRALEEQYF.

Points on this clonotype: An end of the junction does not agree with germline; a read error may underlie this. J is TRBJ1-1 and V is TRBV5-1; D is uncertain. Germline V gives CDR1 SGHRS, CDR2 YFSETQ. The CDR3 has 12 residues. The CDR3 sequence is CASRMENPEAFF. In DNA form, the CDR3 reads TGCGCCAGCAGAATGGAGAACCCTGAAGCTTTCTTT. Full variable domain (outside the CDR3, taken from reference TRBV5-1 and TRBJ1-1): KAGVTQTPRYLIKTRGQQVTLSCSPISGHRSVSWYQQTPGQGLQFLFEYFSETQRNKGNFPGRFSGRQFSNSRSEMNVSTLELGDSALYLCASRMENPEAFFGQGTRLTVV.

The CDR3 nucleotides are TGCAGTGCTAGTAGCGGGATCGAGCAGTACTTC. Translated, it gives CSASSGIEQYF. The V call is TRBV20-1, the J call TRBJ2-7; 8 bases map to TRBD2. This CDR3 has 11 residues. Losses at the gene ends were 3 bases for V and 6 bases for J; bases not matched to a gene: 1. Germline lookup yields CDR1 DFQATT and CDR2 SNEGSKA (reference sequence).